The next 15 T cell receptor beta chains were all read from a single sample in a study of blood T cells in healthy people across ages. Next came a second PCR, run for roughly 7 to 12 cycles, which used a sample-barcoded 5' primer along with a J-beta primer mix. TCRdb reprocessed the 5' RACE reads via MiXCR and lists one record per CDR3 protein. The sample includes more than 600,000 distinct CDR3 sequences, just under 25% of them seen just once. The data also belong to a second study, concerning T cells of mothers and their children.

Sequenced material: blood. These receptors were obtained from a boy between 10 and 17 years old in good health.

This clonotype has a single count. This chain joins TRBV4-3 and TRBJ2-5, with a possible D match to TRBD2 (5 bases). The germline CDR1 and CDR2 sequences are LGHNA and YSLEER. This CDR3 spans 16 amino acids. With 1 base removed from V and 1 base from J, the gap between germline ends came to 13 bases. The CDR3: CASSQGDSGIQETQYF. CDR3 in DNA: TGCGCCAGCAGCCAAGGTGATTCGGGGATCCAAGAGACCCAGTACTTC.

With regard to this clonotype: This CDR3 fails to terminate in the conserved phenylalanine or tryptophan, so it likely reflects a read error. The V and J genes are TRBV14 and TRBJ2-5, with D unresolved. This CDR3 is 12 amino acids long. V lost 4 bases and J lost 5, with 8 bases in between. CDR1 is SGHDN, CDR2 FVKESK, per germline. The CDR3 loop is CASSPLGETQYL. The CDR3 nucleotides read TGTGCCAGCAGCCCCCTGGGGGAGACCCAGTACCTC.

The chain links TRBV3-1 to TRBJ1-2; D is possibly TRBD1 (5 bases). This CDR3 is built from 13 residues. V lost 6 bases and J lost 8, with 16 bases in between. CDR1 LGHDT and CDR2 YNNKEL come from the germline V gene (reference sequence). The CDR3 DNA is TGTGCCAGCAGTCGAGGGGCGGCCTACGGCTACACCTTC. Translating gives CASSRGAAYGYTF. Full variable domain (remainder filled in from reference TRBV3-1 and TRBJ1-2): DTAVSQTPKYLVTQMGNDKSIKCEQNLGHDTMYWYKQDSKKFLKIMFSYNNKELIINETVPNRFSPKSPDKAHLNLHINSLELGDSAVYFCASSRGAAYGYTFGSGTRLTVV.

J is TRBJ2-5 and V is TRBV7-9; D may match TRBD1 or TRBD2 (5 bases each). The J call may not be correct, given that the DNA end is closer to TRBJ2-7. Germline CDR1 SEHNR, CDR2 FQNEAQ (reference sequence). The CDR3 runs 15 residues. The CDR3 bases are TGTGCCAGCAGCCGAGGGACGGCGATCTCCTACGAGCAGTACTTC. Amino acids: CASSRGTAISYEQYF.

This clonotype was seen more than once but under ten times. This chain uses TRBV15 with TRBJ1-3; no firm D call. V was pared by 0 bases and J by 0 bases, with 9 bases between. Per germline, CDR1 LNHNV and CDR2 YYDKDF (reference sequence). The CDR3 spans 16 residues. CDR3 coding DNA: TGTGCCACCAGCAGAGAACCGTCTAGCTCTGGAAACACCATATATTTT. Translation gives CATSREPSSSGNTIYF.

This clonotype was found a few times. The chain joins TRBV6-6 to TRBJ2-5; 8 nucleotides align to TRBD1. The CDR3 length is 13 residues. V shed 9 bases, J shed 2 bases, and the junction held 5 bases outside the gene matches. Germline V gene sequence: CDR1 MNHNY, CDR2 SVGAGI (reference sequence). CDR3 protein: CASAGGLQETQYF. The CDR3 nucleotides read TGTGCCAGTGCAGGGGGCCTGCAAGAGACCCAGTACTTC.

This clonotype was found a few times. This chain connects TRBV7-2 to TRBJ1-1; D unresolved. The ends were cut back, 3 bases at V and 4 bases at J, with 9 bases in the middle. The CDR3 is made up of 13 amino acids. Germline-derived CDR1 and CDR2 are SGHTA and FQGNSA. The CDR3 DNA follows: TGTGCCAGCAGCTTGGCTGATGGCACTGAAGCTTTCTTT. It codes for CASSLADGTEAFF.

This clonotype was observed a handful of times. The rearrangement uses TRBV7-2 and TRBJ2-5, with 7 bases aligning to TRBD1. The assigned J gene may be wrong: the sequence end matches TRBJ2-7 better. This CDR3 contains 13 residues. Germline-derived CDR1 and CDR2 are SGHTA and FQGNSA. The CDR3 region is CASVGQYSYEQYF. CDR3 coding DNA: TGTGCCAGCGTGGGACAGTACTCCTACGAGCAGTACTTC.

This chain uses TRBV7-2 with TRBJ2-1; TRBD2 matches 7 bases. Trimming cost V 0 bases and J 7 bases; bases outside gene matches: 6. The CDR3 runs 15 residues. Germline V gives CDR1 SGHTA, CDR2 FQGNSA. The CDR3 is CASSLAGTTENEQFF. Here the CDR3 DNA reads TGTGCCAGCAGCTTAGCAGGGACTACCGAGAATGAGCAGTTCTTC.

This clonotype was seen a few times. This sequence joins TRBV4-1 and TRBJ2-7; D not resolved. The V end was cut by 4 bases, the J end by 4 bases, with 17 bases between. In germline, CDR1 is MGHRA, CDR2 YSYEKL. This CDR3 region has 15 residues. The chain's CDR3 is CASSLQTHEKYEQYF. The CDR3 coding sequence is TGCGCCAGCAGCCTCCAGACACACGAAAAATACGAGCAGTACTTC.

This clonotype has more than one count but fewer than ten. V and J are TRBV7-2 and TRBJ2-1, with D uncertain. The V end was cut by 5 bases, the J end by 5 bases, with 7 bases between. This CDR3 has 12 amino acids. Germline lookup yields CDR1 SGHTA and CDR2 FQGNSA. Here the CDR3 DNA reads TGTGCCAGCAGCGCGACGGACAATGAGCAGTTCTTC. As protein: CASSATDNEQFF.

This chain links TRBV28 with TRBJ2-3, with 8 bases lining up with TRBD1. J was trimmed by 0 bases and V by 6 bases; bases with no gene match: 5. CDR1 is MDHEN, CDR2 SYDVKM, per germline. The CDR3 extends over 15 amino acids. CDR3: CASSTTGGSTDTQYF. CDR3 in DNA: TGTGCCAGCAGCACTACAGGGGGGAGCACAGATACGCAGTATTTT.

This chain links TRBV7-2 with TRBJ2-5; perhaps TRBD2 as D (7 bases). This CDR3 is built from 15 residues. Per the germline V gene, CDR1 is SGHTA and CDR2 is FQGNSA. The V end was cut by 4 bases, the J end by 3 bases, with 15 bases between. CDR3 nucleotide sequence: TGTGCCAGCAGCTCTCGACGGGGGGCCAAAGAGACCCAGTACTTC. Its protein is CASSSRRGAKETQYF.

The V gene is TRBV14, the J gene TRBJ1-2, with a weak D call TRBD1 (5 bases). Germline assignment: CDR1 SGHDN and CDR2 FVKESK. The V and J ends lost 0 bases and 8 bases respectively, with 19 bases between them. CDR3 length equals 16 residues. CDR3 sequence: CASSQEYRQHVGGYTF. CDR3 coding DNA: TGTGCCAGCAGCCAAGAGTATAGACAGCATGTAGGAGGCTACACCTTC.

V and J are TRBV10-3 and TRBJ1-3, with TRBD1 matching 7 bases. This CDR3 is built from 14 residues. Germline values: CDR1 ENHRY, CDR2 SYGVKD. With 6 bases clipped from V and 1 base from J, the junction kept 3 bases outside the gene matches. The CDR3 nucleotides are TGTGCCATCAGCGACAGGGCATCTGGAAACACCATATATTTT. This translates into CAISDRASGNTIYF.